This T cell receptor (beta chain) was obtained from a study of response to subunit inactivated influenza vaccine. Study outcomes and limitations: The authors suggested that few new T cells are recruited per seasonal influenza vaccination.

TCRdb independently ran MiXCR on the RT-PCR reads; one entry per CDR3 protein. The table has around 710,000 distinct CDR3 sequences, 11% to 15% seen once; the top ten hold around 7%. This clonotype showed up just a few times. Antigen specificity is unknown. The CDR3 contains 17 residues. Trimming took off 1 base at V and 5 bases at J, with 17 bases between the two ends. Germline CDR1 reads LGHNA; CDR2 reads YSLEER. This rearrangement joins TRBV4-3 to TRBJ2-2; D might be TRBD1 or TRBD2, each matching 6 bases. The clonotype comes from a man between 45 and 60 years old who received an inactivated influenza vaccine. Material: PBMCs from blood, obtained approximately 15 days before vaccination. The CDR3, as DNA: TGCGCCAGCAGCCAAGTTAGCAACAGGGCGGGGACCGGGGAGCTGTTTTTT. Translation: CASSQVSNRAGTGELFF.